A single sample is the source of the 25 T cell receptor beta chains below, sequenced in a study of blood T cell repertoires in COVID-19. Only in-frame clones appear in the TCRdb table, and some are missing; sequencing was by immunoSEQ multiplex PCR. The sample consists of some 26,000 clones, about four fifths of them appearing once. Sequenced input: peripheral blood. These receptors all stem from a man between 65 and 85 years old with acute or convalescent COVID-19.

In its sample, this clone was seen many times. The chain recombines TRBV7-2 with TRBJ2-5; D is undetermined. Trimming cost V 3 bases and J 4 bases, with 9 bases left between them. The CDR3 is made up of 13 amino acids. Looked up from germline, CDR1 is SGHTA and CDR2 is FQGNSA. The CDR3 sequence: CASSFRRGETQYF. The CDR3 DNA reads as TGTGCCAGCAGCTTTAGGCGAGGAGAGACCCAGTACTTC. Full variable domain (rest looked up from reference TRBV7-2 and TRBJ2-5): GAGVSQSPSNKVTEKGKDVELRCDPISGHTALYWYRQSLGQGLEFLIYFQGNSAPDKSGLPSDRFSAERTGGSVSTLTIQRTQQEDSAVYLCASSFRRGETQYFGPGTRLLVL.

The V gene is TRBV5-1, the J gene TRBJ1-5; TRBD1 aligns across 9 bases. The CDR3 is made up of 15 amino acids. With V trimmed by 0 bases and J by 4 bases, 2 bases remained unmatched. Germline values: CDR1 SGHRS, CDR2 YFSETQ. In nucleotides, the CDR3 is TGCGCCAGCAGCTTGGGACAGGGGGAAAATCAGCCCCAGCATTTT. Amino acid sequence: CASSLGQGENQPQHF. Using reference TRBV5-1 and TRBJ1-5 for the parts outside the CDR3, the full variable domain is KAGVTQTPRYLIKTRGQQVTLSCSPISGHRSVSWYQQTPGQGLQFLFEYFSETQRNKGNFPGRFSGRQFSNSRSEMNVSTLELGDSALYLCASSLGQGENQPQHFGDGTRLSIL.

The chain is built from TRBV6-2 or TRBV6-3 and TRBJ1-4; D not resolved. The CDR3 sequence is 14 residues long. V was clipped by 2 bases and J by 11 bases, with 15 bases between them. From germline, CDR1 is MNHEY and CDR2 SVGEGT. As DNA, the CDR3 is TGTGCCAGCAGTTACGACAATACCCAGAAGAAACTGTTTTTT. It is translated as CASSYDNTQKKLFF.

This clone was observed once. The chain recombines TRBV24-1 with TRBJ2-3, with TRBD2 matching over 9 bases. Unmatched junction bases numbered 16, after V lost 8 bases and J lost 5 bases. The CDR3 extends over 17 amino acids. CDR1 and CDR2 (germline): KGHDR, SFDVKD. The CDR3 nucleotides are TGTGCCACCACCGGGGAAGGTAGCGGGAGTCGGGGAGATACGCAGTATTTT. As protein: CATTGEGSGSRGDTQYF.

The chain carries TRBV14 and TRBJ2-7, with D maybe TRBD1 (5 bases). Trimming took off 1 base at V and 0 bases at J, with 10 bases between the two ends. The germline V gene encodes CDR1 SGHDN and CDR2 FVKESK. The CDR3 spans 15 residues. The CDR3, as DNA: TGTGCCAGCAGCCAAGCCCAGGGCCTCTCCTACGAGCAGTACTTC. Protein sequence: CASSQAQGLSYEQYF.

The rearrangement joins TRBV3-1 (or the pseudogene TRBV3-2) to TRBJ2-1; TRBD2 might be the D (5 bases). Germline V gene data show CDR1 as LGHDT and CDR2 as YNNKEL (reference sequence). Trimming removed 4 bases at V and 6 bases at J, with 7 bases between. This CDR3 is built from 12 residues. The CDR3 loop reads CASSLEGNEQFF. CDR3 bases: TGTGCCAGCAGCCTTGAGGGCAATGAGCAGTTCTTC.

This sequence joins TRBV30 and TRBJ2-5; D might be TRBD1 (5 bases). Germline CDR1 GTSNPN, CDR2 SVGIG (reference sequence). Deletions cut 3 bases from V and 3 bases from J, with 14 bases between. The CDR3 sequence is 14 residues long. CDR3 sequence: CAWSARAGEETQYF. Written as DNA, the CDR3 is TGTGCCTGGAGCGCCAGGGCAGGAGAAGAGACCCAGTACTTC.

The rearrangement joins TRBV12-5 to TRBJ1-1, with 8 bases identical to TRBD1. This CDR3 is built from 16 residues. Germline assignment: CDR1 LGHNT and CDR2 FRNRAP. The V gene end was trimmed by 4 bases and the J gene end by 1 base; junction bases not matched to a gene: 8. CDR3 residues: CASGSTTGARNTEAFF. Here the CDR3 DNA reads TGTGCTAGTGGTTCCACGACAGGGGCCAGGAACACTGAAGCTTTCTTT.

This rearrangement joins TRBV6-6 to TRBJ2-1; TRBD2 aligns across 8 bases. V lost 7 bases, J lost 7 bases, and 9 bases stayed unmatched. Germline V gene lookup returns CDR1 MNHNY and CDR2 SVGAGI (reference sequence). CDR3 length: 14 amino acids. CDR3 in amino acids: CASTVAGTTNEQFF. CDR3 DNA sequence: TGTGCCAGCACTGTAGCGGGAACGACGAATGAGCAGTTCTTC.

This clone was counted a few times. This chain links TRBV18 with TRBJ1-5, with a weak D call TRBD1 (5 bases). The CDR3 is made up of 17 amino acids. V was cut by 1 base and J by 2 bases, with 15 bases left in between. Germline V lookup: CDR1 KGHSH, CDR2 LQKENI. The CDR3 DNA is TGTGCCAGCTCACCACGGCAGGGCTTTGGGGGCAATCAGCCCCAGCATTTT. As protein: CASSPRQGFGGNQPQHF. The whole variable domain, filled in from reference TRBV18 and TRBJ1-5, reads NAGVMQNPRHLVRRRGQEARLRCSPMKGHSHVYWYRQLPEEGLKFMVYLQKENIIDESGMPKERFSAEFPKEGPSILRIQQVVRGDSAAYFCASSPRQGFGGNQPQHFGDGTRLSIL.

The chain's CDR3 is CASSRELGETQYF. The CDR3 DNA reads as TGTGCCAGCAGCCGGGAATTGGGAGAGACCCAGTACTTC. V and J are TRBV6-4 and TRBJ2-5; the D gene is possibly TRBD2 (5 bases). With 6 bases removed from V and 4 bases from J, the gap between germline ends came to 12 bases. Germline lookup yields CDR1 MRHNA and CDR2 SNTAGT. This CDR3 is built from 13 residues.

The chain links TRBV6-6 to TRBJ2-5; 8 nucleotides align to TRBD1. Per germline, CDR1 MNHNY and CDR2 SVGAGI (reference sequence). The length of the CDR3 is 15 residues. After removal of 6 bases from V and 4 bases from J, the junction contained 10 bases not matched to a gene. The CDR3 reads CASSFFRDRGETQYF. CDR3 sequence (DNA): TGTGCCAGCAGCTTCTTCCGAGACAGGGGAGAGACCCAGTACTTC.

This clone was seen only a few times. The V gene is TRBV18, the J gene TRBJ2-7; TRBD1 aligns across 9 bases. This CDR3 contains 14 residues. J was trimmed by 6 bases and V by 6 bases; bases with no gene match: 9. The germline V gene encodes CDR1 KGHSH and CDR2 LQKENI. DNA for the CDR3: TGTGCCAGCTCGGGCCAGGGGACAGGGCTCGAGCAGTACTTC. This gives the protein CASSGQGTGLEQYF.

The chain is built from TRBV19 and TRBJ2-3; tentative D call: TRBD2 (5 bases). The length of the CDR3 is 14 residues. Germline CDR1 and CDR2: LNHDA and SQIVND (reference sequence). Written as DNA, the CDR3 is TGTGGCTCCCGCGAGCGGCTTAGCACAGATACGCAGTATTTT. It specifies CGSRERLSTDTQYF.

This rearrangement joins TRBV9 to TRBJ2-7; D remains ambiguous. Looked up from germline, CDR1 is SGDLS and CDR2 is YYNGEE. This CDR3 has 14 amino acids. Trimming took off 1 base at V and 1 base at J, with 9 bases between the two ends. The CDR3 reads CASSVSFPSYEQYF. CDR3 nucleotide sequence: TGTGCCAGCAGCGTATCCTTCCCTTCCTACGAGCAGTACTTC.

V is TRBV5-4 and J is TRBJ1-2; TRBD1 matches 7 bases. Germline lookup yields CDR1 SGHNT and CDR2 YYREEE (reference sequence). V was pared by 1 base and J by 8 bases, with 14 bases of the junction left unmatched. CDR3 length equals 16 residues. The CDR3 sequence is CASSLRQGEGPIGYTF. In DNA form, the CDR3 reads TGTGCCAGCAGCTTGAGGCAGGGGGAAGGTCCCATAGGCTACACCTTC.

This clone came up a few times. The J gene is TRBJ1-2, the V gene TRBV5-6; TRBD1 aligns across 8 bases. This CDR3 spans 14 amino acids. Germline CDR1 SGHDT, CDR2 YYEEEE. V was pared by 3 bases and J by 7 bases, with 8 bases of the junction left unmatched. Written as DNA, the CDR3 is TGTGCCAGCAGCTCCTGGACAGGGTGGGGTGGCTACACCTTC. Amino acid sequence: CASSSWTGWGGYTF.

This clone was picked up many times. The chain combines TRBV4-2 with TRBJ1-5, with D possibly matching TRBD1 (5 bases). Germline V gene data show CDR1 as LGHNA and CDR2 as YNFKEQ. Trimming left V 1 base short and J 5 bases short, with 12 bases between. This CDR3 is built from 15 residues. CDR3 residues: CASSQGPQGDQPQHF. The CDR3 DNA reads TGTGCCAGCAGCCAAGGACCTCAAGGGGATCAGCCCCAGCATTTT.

The gene calls are TRBV27 and TRBJ2-1, with 11 bases identical to TRBD1. V dropped 6 bases and J dropped 3; count of bases not matched to a gene: 7. The CDR3 is made up of 16 amino acids. Germline V gives CDR1 MNHEY, CDR2 SMNVEV (reference sequence). The CDR3 loop reads CASSSRGTGGYNEQFF. CDR3 nucleotide sequence: TGTGCCAGCAGCTCACGGGGGACAGGGGGCTACAATGAGCAGTTCTTC.

Comments on this clone: Different DNA sequences within this sample yield the same CDR3. This chain's CDR3 is CASSLDRGQRGYTF. CDR3 in DNA: TGTGCCAGCAGCCTCGACAGGGGGCAGCGGGGCTACACCTTC. The chain uses TRBV7-2 and TRBJ1-2; 10 nucleotides match TRBD1. The trim removed 5 bases at V and 8 bases at J, leaving 8 bases unmatched. Germline CDR1 reads SGHTA; CDR2 reads FQGNSA. The CDR3 is made up of 14 amino acids.

This clone was seen a single time. The V and J genes are TRBV6-5 and TRBJ1-2; 9 bases align to TRBD1. The length of the CDR3 is 14 residues. Germline V gives CDR1 MNHEY, CDR2 SVGAGI. The J segment lost 6 bases and the V segment lost 4 bases, leaving 6 bases of the junction unmatched. In DNA form, the CDR3 reads TGTGCCAGCAGTTCCCCGGGACAGGGCCATGGCTACACCTTC. This encodes CASSSPGQGHGYTF.

With regard to this clone: A read error is likely, as this CDR3 ends without the conserved phenylalanine or tryptophan. Because the CDR3's place on the DNA is in doubt, the DNA is left out and the CDR3 is given as listed by TCRdb. This chain joins TRBV14 and TRBJ2-7; TRBD1 was called by the table and not checked on the DNA. The CDR3 totals 12 residues, both ends included. CDR1 is SGHDN, CDR2 FVKESK, per germline. The chain's CDR3 is CASSPPGGLQIL.

In its sample, this clone was seen once. This chain links TRBV12-5 with TRBJ2-5; 11 bases align to TRBD1. From germline, CDR1 is LGHNT and CDR2 FRNRAP. The CDR3 is 15 residues long. The junction had 5 bases not matched to a gene; V was cut back by 4 bases and J by 4 bases. CDR3 sequence: CASGSPGTGGETQYF. DNA of the CDR3: TGTGCTAGTGGTTCACCCGGGACAGGGGGAGAGACCCAGTACTTC.

This clone was seen a handful of times. CDR3 sequence (DNA): TGTGCCAGCAGCTTAGTCGCGGGGGGACACACAGATACGCAGTATTTT. Residues: CASSLVAGGHTDTQYF. This sequence joins TRBV7-8 and TRBJ2-3, with 8 bases fitting TRBD2. The germline gives CDR1 SGHVS, CDR2 FQNEAQ. CDR3 length: 16 residues. The V gene end was trimmed by 1 base and the J gene end by 2 bases; junction bases not matched to a gene: 5.

V gene TRBV6-5 combines with J gene TRBJ1-1, with D possibly being TRBD1 (6 bases). CDR3 size: 15 residues. CDR1 is MNHEY and CDR2 is SVGAGI in the germline V gene. V was cut by 5 bases and J by 1 base, with 14 bases left in between. The CDR3: CASSPGTFANTEAFF. For the CDR3, the DNA is TGTGCCAGCAGTCCCGGGACATTTGCGAACACTGAAGCTTTCTTT.